What follows are 2 T cell receptor beta chains derived from one specimen sequenced in a study of shared clonotypes between healthy human individuals. Sequencing was performed with immunoSEQ multiplex PCR; in TCRdb, only in-frame clones are kept and a portion is missing. Altogether 2 million to 3 million clones are present, roughly 93% being singletons, with the ten largest covering around 0.4%. The sequencing sample was made of naive CD4+ T cells from PBMCs. Subset given: CD45RA+ positively selected. All receptors derive from a man between 18 and 29 years old in good health. Some clones in this sample may be carry-over from other donors' samples.

This chain links TRBV18 with TRBJ2-4; maybe TRBD1 (5 bases). The CDR3 has 16 amino acids. V was trimmed by 0 bases and J by 0 bases, leaving 9 bases between them. Germline CDR1 reads KGHSH; CDR2 reads LQKENI. CDR3 amino acids: CASSPPGVGAKNIQYF. The CDR3 DNA sequence: TGTGCCAGCTCACCACCAGGGGTTGGAGCCAAAAACATTCAGTACTTC.

A remark on this clone: Other DNA sequences from this sample encode an identical CDR3 as well. The chain couples TRBV7-3 to TRBJ2-3; 8 bases fit TRBD2. The germline CDR1 and CDR2 sequences are SGHTA and FQGTGA. Trimming cost V 3 bases and J 3 bases; bases outside gene matches: 2. The CDR3 covers 14 residues. CDR3 nucleotide sequence: TGTGCCAGCAGCTTGGGCGGGAGGACAGATACGCAGTATTTT. This codes for CASSLGGRTDTQYF.